This TCR beta chain was captured by sequencing in a study of beta chain features in type 1 diabetes. Study-level results: There was a moderate but significant shortening of TCRB CDR3s in all four CD4+ subsets of Type 1 diabetes patients. Comparison showed that naive, central memory and Treg TCRB repertoires appeared more similar among patients than among healthy donors.

The V end lost 4 bases, the J end lost 4 bases, and 11 bases lay between the germline ends. The CDR3 is 14 residues long. As for this clone: As yet, its antigen is unknown.

The whole isolated RNA underwent reverse transcription, so sequencing captured expressed TCRB transcripts. Only in-frame clones appear in the TCRdb table, and some are missing; sequencing was by immunoSEQ multiplex PCR. The sample lists 95,000 to 150,000 clones, roughly 17% occurring once. The receptor was isolated from a man aged 25 to 40 with type 1 diabetes. The V and J genes are TRBV23-1 and TRBJ1-3; D call uncertain. Being an ORF, TRBV23-1 has a function that is uncertain. The sequenced material came from central memory CD4+ T cells from blood. The CDR3 bases are TGCGCCAGCAGTCCGTTCCCCTGGGGAAACACCATATATTTT. Protein: CASSPFPWGNTIYF.